This entry features one TCR beta chain sequence. Its antigen is unknown. Primers included in the PCR were 60 Vbeta and 13 Jbeta primers. Using immunoSEQ multiplex PCR, the repertoire was profiled, and TCRdb retains in-frame clones only, with some absent. Among about 120,000 clones listed, about three quarters were seen once. This record belongs to a study of cytomegalovirus exposure and HLA in healthy donors. Findings and caveats of the study: A highly shared variant cluster was judged a likely technical artifact.

The CDR3 runs to 16 residues. The germline gives CDR1 KGHSH, CDR2 LQKENI. Trimming took off 2 bases at V and 0 bases at J, with 10 bases between the two ends. This chain uses TRBV18 with TRBJ2-2; D is unresolved. This sequence originates from a woman aged 30 to 39 in good health and CMV-seropositive. The sample comprised PBMCs. The CDR3 loop reads CASSPTSPSNTGELFF. In nucleotides, the CDR3 is TGTGCCAGCTCACCAACTTCGCCGTCGAACACCGGGGAGCTGTTTTTT.